This T cell receptor beta chain was observed in a study of cytomegalovirus exposure and HLA in healthy donors (dated by TCRdb to about 2017). Background on the whole study: According to a later analysis, one platform produced both the 120 validation repertoires and the 620 or so repertoires of the first cohort. The study aimed to test whether cataloging public T cell receptors could reveal signatures of past pathogen exposure. A separate validation cohort of some 130 different subjects was used in addition to the approximately 640-subject first cohort. To predict cytomegalovirus infection status, the study brought together high-throughput TCR immunosequencing, statistical association of individual TCRs with disease status, and machine learning. Study-wide conclusions, independent of this receptor: A later analysis lacked HLA typing for the validation cohort, so it scored co-occurrence in that cohort across all 110 or so repertoires. According to the authors, the approach could potentially be generalized to other disease states and immunological phenotypes. In vitro tests confirmed that a few of the cytomegalovirus-associated TCR beta chains recognize cytomegalovirus antigens. In a later analysis, TCRs clustered in the first cohort were found to also tend to co-occur in the approximately 120 validation repertoires, with 90% to 95% of cluster scores above 0. Across donors, most TCR sequences were observed very rarely, whereas some public TCRs were present in many individuals. A total of 150 or so TCR beta chains were listed by the study as associated with cytomegalovirus. The classifier was reported to diagnose cytomegalovirus status with high specificity and sensitivity in both the original cohort and the validation cohort.

Comment on this clone: Which antigen it targets is not known. Per-base quality was not reported, and no clone a single base away is much larger than it.

The library was prepared using the immunoSEQ multiplex PCR assay. Per the authors' processing: A statistical classification framework was developed to diagnose cytomegalovirus status using the catalog of TCR beta chain sequences. TCRdb provides this immuneACCESS table in a form limited to in-frame rearrangements. Some clones are lacking; in checked studies, under half of them reflect an unresolved V gene, and why the rest are absent is not known. The DNA was the basis for D and trimming; V, J and clone size are from that table. Recorded for this sample are fewer than 200,000 clones; roughly nine tenths of them occurred a single time. The top ten clones comprise 10% of the sample. From the cysteine through the phenylalanine, the CDR3 covers 15 amino acids. Only the CDR3 part of the read is kept: 45 bases, read in frame from the first base. V drops 4 bases and J drops 4 bases, leaving 17 bases in between. CDR1 SGHNT and CDR2 YENEEA were looked up in the germline V gene.

Donors formed part of the validation cohort, which comprised 120 subjects and was distinct from the first cohort of several hundred subjects. The source is a woman between 18 and 30 years old in good health and CMV-seropositive. Recombination linked TRBV11-3 to TRBJ2-7, and perhaps TRBD1 as D gene, on 7 matching bases. Sample: PBMCs. The CDR3 region has the sequence CASSSAGGNSYEQYF. The DNA reads as follows: TGTGCCAGCAGCTCCGCAGGGGGGAATTCGTACGAGCAGTACTTC.